This entry features one TCR beta chain sequence. The method was immunoSEQ multiplex PCR; TCRdb's version includes in-frame clones alone and lacks a portion of them. The data show roughly 50,000 clones, 90% seen once. This entry comes from a study of blood T cell repertoires in COVID-19. On the study more broadly: COVID-19 samples from acute and convalescent phases originated in the United States, Italy and Spain. Sample material is recorded as cDNA or gDNA derived from T cells, B-cell-depleted T cells, or PBMCs.

Germline V gene sequence: CDR1 MGHRA, CDR2 YSYEKL. Trimming shortened V by 0 bases and J by 3 bases, and 12 bases separated the two germline ends. This CDR3 has 16 residues. The TCR originated in a middle-aged woman with active COVID-19. Sequenced sample: peripheral blood. The gene calls are TRBV4-1 and TRBJ2-1, with D hard to call. This CDR3 reads CASSQDLRLYYNEQFF. CDR3 sequence (DNA): TGCGCCAGCAGCCAAGATTTAAGACTGTACTACAATGAGCAGTTCTTC.